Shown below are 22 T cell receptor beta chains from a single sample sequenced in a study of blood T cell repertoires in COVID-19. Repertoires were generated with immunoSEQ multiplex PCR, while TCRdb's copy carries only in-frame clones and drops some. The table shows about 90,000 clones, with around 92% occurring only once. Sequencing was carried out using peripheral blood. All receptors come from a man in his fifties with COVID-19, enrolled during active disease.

CDR3 bases: TGTGCTAGTGGTTTGGACGCCCGGGGGGGCCTGTACACCGGGGAGCTGTTTTTT. Translated, it gives CASGLDARGGLYTGELFF. The chain carries TRBV12-5 and TRBJ2-2; TRBD2 matches at 8 bases. V was clipped by 1 base and J by 3 bases; unmatched bases: 10. The V gene's germline CDR1 is LGHNT and CDR2 FRNRAP. The CDR3 sequence is 18 residues long.

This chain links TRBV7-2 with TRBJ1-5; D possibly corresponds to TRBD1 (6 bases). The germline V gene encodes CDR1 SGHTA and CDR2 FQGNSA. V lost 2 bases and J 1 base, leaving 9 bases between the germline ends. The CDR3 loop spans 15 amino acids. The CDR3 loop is CASSLTQGSNQPQHF. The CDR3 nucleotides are TGTGCCAGCAGCTTAACACAGGGAAGCAATCAGCCCCAGCATTTT.

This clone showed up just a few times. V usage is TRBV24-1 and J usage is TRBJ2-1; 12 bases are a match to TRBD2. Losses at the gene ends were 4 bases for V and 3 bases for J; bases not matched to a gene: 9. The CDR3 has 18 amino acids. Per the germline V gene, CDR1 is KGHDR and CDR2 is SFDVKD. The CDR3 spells CATSEYGLAGSRYNEQFF. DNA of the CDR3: TGTGCCACCAGTGAGTACGGACTAGCGGGGAGTCGCTACAATGAGCAGTTCTTC.

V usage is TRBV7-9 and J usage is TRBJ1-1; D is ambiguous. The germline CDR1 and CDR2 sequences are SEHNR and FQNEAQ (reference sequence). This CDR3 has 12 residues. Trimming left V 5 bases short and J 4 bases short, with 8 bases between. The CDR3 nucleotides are TGTGCCAGCAGCCTCACCGGCACTGAAGCTTTCTTT. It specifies CASSLTGTEAFF.

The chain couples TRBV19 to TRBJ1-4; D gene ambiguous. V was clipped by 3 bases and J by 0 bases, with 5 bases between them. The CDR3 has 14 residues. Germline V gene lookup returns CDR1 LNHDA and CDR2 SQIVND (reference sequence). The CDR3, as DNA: TGTGCCAGTAGTATGACTGCAACTAATGAAAAACTGTTTTTT. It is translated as CASSMTATNEKLFF.

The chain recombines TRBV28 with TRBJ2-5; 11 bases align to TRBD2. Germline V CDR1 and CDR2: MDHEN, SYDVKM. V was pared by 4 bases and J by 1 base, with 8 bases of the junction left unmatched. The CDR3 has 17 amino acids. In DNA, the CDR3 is TGTGCCAGCAGTTGGGTCCTCGGGACTAGCGGCCAAGAGACCCAGTACTTC. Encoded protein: CASSWVLGTSGQETQYF.

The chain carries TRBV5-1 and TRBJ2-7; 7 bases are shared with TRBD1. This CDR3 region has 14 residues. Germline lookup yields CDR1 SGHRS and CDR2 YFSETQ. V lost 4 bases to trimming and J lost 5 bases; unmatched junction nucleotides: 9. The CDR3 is CASSINTGVNEQYF. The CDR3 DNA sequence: TGCGCCAGCAGCATTAATACAGGGGTGAACGAGCAGTACTTC.

CDR3 amino acids: CASSRTTGSDSPLHF. CDR3 sequence (DNA): TGCGCCAGCAGCCGAACGACAGGGAGTGATTCACCCCTCCACTTT. This chain uses TRBV4-3 with TRBJ1-6; 7 positions match TRBD1. There are 15 residues in the CDR3. V dropped 4 bases and J dropped 8; count of bases not matched to a gene: 8. CDR1 and CDR2 from the germline V gene are LGHNA and YSLEER.

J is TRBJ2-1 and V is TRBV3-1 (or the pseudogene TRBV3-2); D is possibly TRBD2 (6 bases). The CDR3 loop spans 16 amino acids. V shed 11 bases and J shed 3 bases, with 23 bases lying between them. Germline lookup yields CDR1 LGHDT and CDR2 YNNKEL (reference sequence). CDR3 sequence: CAGRSLLRGGYNEQFF. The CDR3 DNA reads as TGTGCCGGCCGTTCCCTCTTGCGGGGCGGCTACAATGAGCAGTTCTTC.

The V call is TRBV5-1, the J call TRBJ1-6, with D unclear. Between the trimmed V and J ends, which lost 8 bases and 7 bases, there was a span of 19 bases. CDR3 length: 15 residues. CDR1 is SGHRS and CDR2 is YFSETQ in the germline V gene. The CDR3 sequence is CASRGYDKENSPLHF. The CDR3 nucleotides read TGCGCCAGTAGAGGGTACGATAAGGAAAATTCACCCCTCCACTTT. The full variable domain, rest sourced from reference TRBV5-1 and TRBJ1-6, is KAGVTQTPRYLIKTRGQQVTLSCSPISGHRSVSWYQQTPGQGLQFLFEYFSETQRNKGNFPGRFSGRQFSNSRSEMNVSTLELGDSALYLCASRGYDKENSPLHFGNGTRLTVT.

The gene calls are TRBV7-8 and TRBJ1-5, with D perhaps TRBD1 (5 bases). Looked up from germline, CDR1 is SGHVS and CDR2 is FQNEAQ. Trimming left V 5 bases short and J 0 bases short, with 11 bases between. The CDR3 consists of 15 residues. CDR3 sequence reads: CASSLWGDSNQPQHF. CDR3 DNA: TGTGCCAGCAGCCTATGGGGGGATAGCAATCAGCCCCAGCATTTT. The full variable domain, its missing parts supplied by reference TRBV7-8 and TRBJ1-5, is GAGVSQSPRYKVAKRGQDVALRCDPISGHVSLFWYQQALGQGPEFLTYFQNEAQLDKSGLPSDRFFAERPEGSVSTLKIQRTQQEDSAVYLCASSLWGDSNQPQHFGDGTRLSIL.

DNA for the CDR3: TGTGCCACCGGACAGGGGACCAATCAGCCCCAGCATTTT. Its translation is CATGQGTNQPQHF. The gene calls are TRBV6-5 and TRBJ1-5, with TRBD1 matching 9 bases. The germline gives CDR1 MNHEY, CDR2 SVGAGI. The CDR3 is 13 amino acids. V trimming: 10 bases; J trimming: 3 bases; junction bases outside the gene matches: 4.

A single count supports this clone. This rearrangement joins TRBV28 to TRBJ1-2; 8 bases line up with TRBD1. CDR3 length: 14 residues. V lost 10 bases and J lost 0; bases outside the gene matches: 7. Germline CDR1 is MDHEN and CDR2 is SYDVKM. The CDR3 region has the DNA TGTGCCATCCGGACAGGGTCATCTAACTATGGCTACACCTTC. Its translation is CAIRTGSSNYGYTF.

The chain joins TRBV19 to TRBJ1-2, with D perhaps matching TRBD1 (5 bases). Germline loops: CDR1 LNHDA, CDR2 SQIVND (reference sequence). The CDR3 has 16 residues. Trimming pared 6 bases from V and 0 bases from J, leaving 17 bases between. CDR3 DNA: TGTGCCAGTAGACCAACCTCGACAGCCCCTAACTATGGCTACACCTTC. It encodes CASRPTSTAPNYGYTF.

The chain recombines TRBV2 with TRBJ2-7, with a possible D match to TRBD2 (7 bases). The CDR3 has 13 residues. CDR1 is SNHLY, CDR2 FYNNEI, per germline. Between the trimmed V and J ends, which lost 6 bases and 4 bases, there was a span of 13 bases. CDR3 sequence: CASSGGPGYEQYF. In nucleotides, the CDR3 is TGTGCCAGCAGCGGGGGGCCGGGATACGAGCAGTACTTC.

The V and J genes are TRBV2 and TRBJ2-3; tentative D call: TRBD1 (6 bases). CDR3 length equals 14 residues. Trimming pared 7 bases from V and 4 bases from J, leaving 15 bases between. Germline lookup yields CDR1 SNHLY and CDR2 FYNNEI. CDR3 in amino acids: CASKNRAVADTQYF. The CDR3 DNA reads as TGTGCCAGCAAAAACAGGGCGGTGGCAGATACGCAGTATTTT. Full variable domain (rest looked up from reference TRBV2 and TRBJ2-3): EPEVTQTPSHQVTQMGQEVILRCVPISNHLYFYWYRQILGQKVEFLVSFYNNEISEKSEIFDDQFSVERPDGSNFTLKIRSTKLEDSAMYFCASKNRAVADTQYFGPGTRLTVL.

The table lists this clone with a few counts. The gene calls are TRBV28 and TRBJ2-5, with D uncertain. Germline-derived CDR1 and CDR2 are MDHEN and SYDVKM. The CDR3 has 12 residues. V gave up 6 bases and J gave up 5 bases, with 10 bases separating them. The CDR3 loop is CASSPPMETQYF. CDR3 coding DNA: TGTGCCAGCAGCCCCCCAATGGAGACCCAGTACTTC.

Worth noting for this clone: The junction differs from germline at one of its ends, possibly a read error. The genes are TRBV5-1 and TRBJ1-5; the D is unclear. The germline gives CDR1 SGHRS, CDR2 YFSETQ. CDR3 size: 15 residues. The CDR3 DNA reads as TGCGCCAGCAGATTGGACGGAGCTAGCAATCAGCCCCAGCATTTT. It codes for CASRLDGASNQPQHF.

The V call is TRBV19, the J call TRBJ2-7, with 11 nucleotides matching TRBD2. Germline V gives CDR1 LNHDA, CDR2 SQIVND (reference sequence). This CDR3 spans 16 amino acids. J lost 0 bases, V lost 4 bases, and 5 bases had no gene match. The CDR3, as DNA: TGTGCCAGTAGTAAGGGACTAGCGGACAGCTCCTACGAGCAGTACTTC. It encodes CASSKGLADSSYEQYF.

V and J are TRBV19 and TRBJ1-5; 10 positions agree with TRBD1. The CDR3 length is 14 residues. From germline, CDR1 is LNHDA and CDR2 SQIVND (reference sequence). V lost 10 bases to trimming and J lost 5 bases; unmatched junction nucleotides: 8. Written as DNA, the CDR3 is TGTGCCACAAAGGACAGGGGGGCTCATCAGCCCCAGCATTTT. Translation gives CATKDRGAHQPQHF.

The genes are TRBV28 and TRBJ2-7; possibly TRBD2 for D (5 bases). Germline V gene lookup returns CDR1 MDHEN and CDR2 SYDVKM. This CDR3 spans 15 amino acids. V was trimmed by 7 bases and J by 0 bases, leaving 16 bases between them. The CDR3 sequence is CASIEGRISSYEQYF. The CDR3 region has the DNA TGTGCCAGCATTGAGGGAAGGATAAGCTCCTACGAGCAGTACTTC.

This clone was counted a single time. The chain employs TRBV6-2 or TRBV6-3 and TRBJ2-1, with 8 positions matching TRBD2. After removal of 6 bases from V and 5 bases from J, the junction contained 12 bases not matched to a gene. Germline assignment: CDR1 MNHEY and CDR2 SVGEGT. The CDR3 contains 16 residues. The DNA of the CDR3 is TGTGCCAGCAGCACACTAGCGGCGGCCCCGAACAATGAGCAGTTCTTC. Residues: CASSTLAAAPNNEQFF.